The sequence of this T cell receptor beta chain was determined in a study of blood T cell repertoires in COVID-19. On the study more broadly: Whether acute or convalescent, the COVID-19 samples came from the United States, Italy and Spain. From T cells, B-cell-depleted T cells, or PBMCs came the material, which was cDNA or gDNA.

Sequencing was performed with immunoSEQ multiplex PCR; in TCRdb, only in-frame clones are kept and a portion is missing. The sample includes 200,000 to 250,000 clones, around 86% of them seen just once. The germline gives CDR1 SGHVS, CDR2 FNYEAQ. The CDR3 loop spans 15 amino acids. V lost 5 bases and J lost 5, with 18 bases in between. The receptor was derived from a woman aged 50 to 60 with COVID-19, enrolled during active disease. The sample comprised peripheral blood. The chain links TRBV7-6 to TRBJ1-1; a possible D gene is TRBD1 (6 bases). DNA for the CDR3: TGTGCCAGCAGCCTAGTAGGGGGGGGCGGAACTGAAGCTTTCTTT. Protein: CASSLVGGGGTEAFF.